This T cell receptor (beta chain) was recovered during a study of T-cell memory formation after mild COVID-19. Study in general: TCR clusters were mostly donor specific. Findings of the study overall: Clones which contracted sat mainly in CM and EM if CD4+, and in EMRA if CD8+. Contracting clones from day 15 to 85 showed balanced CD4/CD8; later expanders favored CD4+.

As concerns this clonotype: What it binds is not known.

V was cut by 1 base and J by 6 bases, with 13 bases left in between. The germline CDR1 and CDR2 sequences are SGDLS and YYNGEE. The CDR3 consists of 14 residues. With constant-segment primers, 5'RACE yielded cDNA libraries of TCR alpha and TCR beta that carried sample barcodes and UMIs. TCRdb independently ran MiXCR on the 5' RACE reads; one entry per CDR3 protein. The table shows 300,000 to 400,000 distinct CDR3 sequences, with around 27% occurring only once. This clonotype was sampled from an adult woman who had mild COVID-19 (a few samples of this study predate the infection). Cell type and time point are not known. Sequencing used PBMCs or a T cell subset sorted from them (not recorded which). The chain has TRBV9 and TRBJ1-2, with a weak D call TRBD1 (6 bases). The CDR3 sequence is CASSVRGGWNGYTF. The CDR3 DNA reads TGTGCCAGCAGCGTACGGGGGGGCTGGAATGGCTACACCTTC.